This entry lists 11 T cell receptor beta chains sequenced from one sample in a study of T cells in Graves' hyperthyroidism and ophthalmopathy. From RNA transcripts, TCR beta CDR3 regions were amplified. Using the HTBI primer set, a first-round RT-PCR was run on the TCR CDR3. MiXCR, run by TCRdb on the multiplex PCR reads, gives a single entry per CDR3 protein. In the table there are 550,000 to 800,000 distinct CDR3 sequences, roughly 17% of which are singletons. Sequenced: blood. Receptor source: a man younger than 35 with Graves' hyperthyroidism.

The sample holds a few counts of this clonotype. The rearrangement joins TRBV15 to TRBJ2-7; a weak D match, TRBD1 (5 bases). Trimming removed 0 bases at V and 3 bases at J, with 6 bases between. CDR1 and CDR2 (germline): LNHNV, YYDKDF (reference sequence). The CDR3 contains 13 residues. The CDR3 DNA is TGTGCCACCAGCAGAGATACAGGCTACGAGCAGTACTTC. Translated: CATSRDTGYEQYF. Using reference TRBV15 and TRBJ2-7 for the parts outside the CDR3, the full variable domain is DAMVIQNPRYQVTQFGKPVTLSCSQTLNHNVMYWYQQKSSQAPKLLFHYYDKDFNNEADTPDNFQSRRPNTSFCFLDIRSPGLGDTAMYLCATSRDTGYEQYFGPGTRLTVT.

This chain links TRBV19 with TRBJ2-2; 7 bases line up with TRBD1. The CDR3 runs 17 residues. V shed 2 bases, J shed 2 bases, and the junction held 8 bases outside the gene matches. Germline loops: CDR1 LNHDA, CDR2 SQIVND (reference sequence). The CDR3: CASSISTGQQNTGELFF. The CDR3, as DNA: TGTGCCAGTAGTATAAGTACGGGACAGCAAAACACCGGGGAGCTGTTTTTT.

A few counts support this clonotype. The V call is TRBV18, the J call TRBJ1-5; no reliable D call. V lost 5 bases and J lost 0, with 8 bases in between. Looked up from germline, CDR1 is KGHSH and CDR2 is LQKENI. CDR3 length: 14 residues. DNA for the CDR3: TGTGCCAGCTCAACGGACCGTAGCAATCAGCCCCAGCATTTT. Translated, it gives CASSTDRSNQPQHF.

This clonotype was recorded once. The V and J genes are TRBV19 and TRBJ2-2; D may be TRBD1 (5 bases). V was clipped by 0 bases and J by 1 base, with 9 bases between them. Germline-derived CDR1 and CDR2 are LNHDA and SQIVND (reference sequence). CDR3 length equals 16 residues. The CDR3 reads CASSIDRQKNTGELFF. The CDR3, as DNA: TGTGCCAGTAGTATAGATCGACAGAAGAACACCGGGGAGCTGTTTTTT. The full variable domain, completed using reference TRBV19 and TRBJ2-2, is DGGITQSPKYLFRKEGQNVTLSCEQNLNHDAMYWYRQDPGQGLRLIYYSQIVNDFQKGDIAEGYSVSREKKESFPLTVTSAQKNPTAFYLCASSIDRQKNTGELFFGEGSRLTVL.

The chain couples TRBV7-9 to TRBJ2-1; 12 positions agree with TRBD2. The CDR3 consists of 16 residues. Germline loops: CDR1 SEHNR, CDR2 FQNEAQ (reference sequence). Trimming removed 10 bases from V and 9 bases from J; junction bases left unmatched: 16. DNA of the CDR3: TGTGCCACCATCGGGGCTAGCGGGAGGGCCGAGGTTGAGCAGTTCTTC. This encodes CATIGASGRAEVEQFF.

This chain connects TRBV7-9 to TRBJ2-5, with 9 bases that match TRBD2. The J segment lost 13 bases and the V segment lost 6 bases, leaving 12 bases of the junction unmatched. This CDR3 is 13 amino acids long. Germline assignment: CDR1 SEHNR and CDR2 FQNEAQ (reference sequence). The CDR3 here is CASRSTPREGLYF. The CDR3 nucleotides are TGTGCCAGCAGATCGACCCCGCGGGAGGGATTGTACTTC. The whole variable domain, filled in from reference TRBV7-9 and TRBJ2-5, reads DTGVSQNPRHKITKRGQNVTFRCDPISEHNRLYWYRQTLGQGPEFLTYFQNEAQLEKSRLLSDRFSAERPKGSFSTLEIQRTEQGDSAMYLCASRSTPREGLYFGPGTRLLVL.

As for this clonotype: At one end the junction does not follow the germline gene, possibly because of a read error. The rearrangement joins TRBV11-2 to TRBJ2-3, with D possibly called TRBD1 or TRBD2 (5 bases each). Germline loops: CDR1 SGHAT, CDR2 FQNNGV. This CDR3 spans 15 amino acids. The CDR3 nucleotides are TGTGCCAGCAGCCGGTCGGGACGGAGCACAGATGCGCAGTATTTT. It encodes CASSRSGRSTDAQYF.

The chain recombines TRBV28 with TRBJ2-2; tentatively, D is TRBD1 or TRBD2 (5 bases each). In germline, CDR1 is MDHEN, CDR2 SYDVKM. With 6 bases removed from V and 6 bases from J, the gap between germline ends came to 17 bases. The CDR3 contains 15 residues. The CDR3 nucleotides are TGTGCCAGCAGCGCCGGGACCCTTTCCGCCGGGGAGCTGTTTTTT. Translating gives CASSAGTLSAGELFF.

The J gene is TRBJ2-3, the V gene TRBV20-1, with 12 bases matching TRBD2. CDR1 DFQATT and CDR2 SNEGSKA come from the germline V gene (reference sequence). The CDR3 has 14 amino acids. V was clipped by 6 bases and J by 4 bases; unmatched bases: 5. For the CDR3, the DNA is TGCAGTGCCCAGACTAGCGGGAGACCAGATACGCAGTATTTT. Its protein is CSAQTSGRPDTQYF.

This clonotype was recorded at least ten times. The chain joins TRBV20-1 to TRBJ2-5; possible D gene TRBD2, 7 bases. V was cut by 6 bases and J by 3 bases, with 17 bases left in between. Germline V lookup: CDR1 DFQATT, CDR2 SNEGSKA (reference sequence). This CDR3 is built from 14 residues. The CDR3, as DNA: TGCAGTGCCCAACAGGGACTACGTAAAGAGACCCAGTACTTC. This sequence encodes CSAQQGLRKETQYF.

This clonotype was seen many times. V gene TRBV28 combines with J gene TRBJ2-5; 13 positions match TRBD2. Trimming took 6 bases from V and 0 from J; bases not matched to a gene: 4. Germline lookup yields CDR1 MDHEN and CDR2 SYDVKM. The CDR3 contains 16 residues. Here the CDR3 DNA reads TGTGCCAGCAGCGAACTAGCGGGAGGGCACCAAGAGACCCAGTACTTC. Translated: CASSELAGGHQETQYF.